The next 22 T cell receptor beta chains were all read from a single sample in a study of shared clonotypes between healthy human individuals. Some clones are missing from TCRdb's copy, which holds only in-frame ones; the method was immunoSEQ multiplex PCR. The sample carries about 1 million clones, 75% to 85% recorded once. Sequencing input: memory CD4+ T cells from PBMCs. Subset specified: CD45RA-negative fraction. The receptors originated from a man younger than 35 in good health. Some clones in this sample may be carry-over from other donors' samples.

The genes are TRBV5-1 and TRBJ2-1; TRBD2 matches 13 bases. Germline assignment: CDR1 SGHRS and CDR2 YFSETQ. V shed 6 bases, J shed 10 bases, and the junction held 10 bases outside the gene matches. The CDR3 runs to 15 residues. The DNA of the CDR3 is TGCGCCAGCACCGGACTAGCGGGAGTTCAAGGGGAGCAGTTCTTC. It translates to CASTGLAGVQGEQFF.

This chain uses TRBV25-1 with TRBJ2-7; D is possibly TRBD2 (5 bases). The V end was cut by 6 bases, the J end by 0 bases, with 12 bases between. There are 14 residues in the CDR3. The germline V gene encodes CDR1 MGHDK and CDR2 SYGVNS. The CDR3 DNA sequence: TGTGCCAGCAGCCGGGGTAAAGACTCCTACGAGCAGTACTTC. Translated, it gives CASSRGKDSYEQYF.

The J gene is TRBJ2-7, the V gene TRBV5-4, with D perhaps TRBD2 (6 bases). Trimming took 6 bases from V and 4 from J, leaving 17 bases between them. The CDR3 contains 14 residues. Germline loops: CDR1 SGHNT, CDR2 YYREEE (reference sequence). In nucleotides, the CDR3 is TGTGCCAGCACCGATAACCCAGGGAGGTACGAGCAGTACTTC. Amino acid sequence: CASTDNPGRYEQYF.

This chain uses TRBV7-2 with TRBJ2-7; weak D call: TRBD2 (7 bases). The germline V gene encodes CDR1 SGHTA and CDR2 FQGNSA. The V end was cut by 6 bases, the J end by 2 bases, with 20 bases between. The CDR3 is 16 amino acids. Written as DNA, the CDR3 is TGTGCCAGCAGTTTACGGGGGCTAGCGGTAACCTACGAGCAGTACTTC. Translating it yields CASSLRGLAVTYEQYF.

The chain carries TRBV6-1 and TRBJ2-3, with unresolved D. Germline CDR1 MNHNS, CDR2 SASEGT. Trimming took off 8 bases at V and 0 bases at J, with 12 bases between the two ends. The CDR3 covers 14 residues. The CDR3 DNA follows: TGTGCCAGCGGAGTGGCGGCTAGCACAGATACGCAGTATTTT. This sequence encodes CASGVAASTDTQYF.

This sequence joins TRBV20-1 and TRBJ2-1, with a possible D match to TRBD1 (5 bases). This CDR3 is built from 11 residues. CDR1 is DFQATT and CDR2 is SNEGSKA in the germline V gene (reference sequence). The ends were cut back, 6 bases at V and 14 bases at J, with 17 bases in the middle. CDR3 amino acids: CSAPLGVREFF. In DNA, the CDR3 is TGCAGTGCCCCCTTAGGTGTCAGGGAGTTCTTC.

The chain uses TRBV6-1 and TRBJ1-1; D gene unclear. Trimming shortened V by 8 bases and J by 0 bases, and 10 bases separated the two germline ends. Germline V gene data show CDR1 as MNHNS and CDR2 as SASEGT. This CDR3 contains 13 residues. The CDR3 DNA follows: TGTGCCAGCCCCGACGGGATGAACACTGAAGCTTTCTTT. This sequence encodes CASPDGMNTEAFF.

The CDR3 protein is CASSLRVFSLNEQFF. The CDR3 coding sequence is TGTGCCAGTAGTTTACGAGTATTCAGTCTAAATGAGCAGTTCTTC. V gene TRBV19 combines with J gene TRBJ2-1; D uncertain. Trimming pared 5 bases from V and 7 bases from J, leaving 18 bases between. Germline V lookup: CDR1 LNHDA, CDR2 SQIVND (reference sequence). The CDR3 loop spans 15 amino acids.

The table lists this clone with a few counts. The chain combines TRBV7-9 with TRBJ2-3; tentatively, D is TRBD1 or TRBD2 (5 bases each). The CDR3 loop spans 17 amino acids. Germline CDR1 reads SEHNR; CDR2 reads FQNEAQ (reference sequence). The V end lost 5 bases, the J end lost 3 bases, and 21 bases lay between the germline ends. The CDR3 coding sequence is TGTGCCAGCAGCCCCCTCCCCCGGGGTGAGGGGACAGATACGCAGTATTTT. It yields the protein CASSPLPRGEGTDTQYF. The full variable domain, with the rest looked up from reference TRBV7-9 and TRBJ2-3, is DTGVSQNPRHKITKRGQNVTFRCDPISEHNRLYWYRQTLGQGPEFLTYFQNEAQLEKSRLLSDRFSAERPKGSFSTLEIQRTEQGDSAMYLCASSPLPRGEGTDTQYFGPGTRLTVL.

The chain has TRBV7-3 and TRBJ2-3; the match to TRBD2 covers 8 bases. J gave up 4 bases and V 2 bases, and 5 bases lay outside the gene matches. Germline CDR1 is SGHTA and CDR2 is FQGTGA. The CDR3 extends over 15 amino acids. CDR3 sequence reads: CASSLQAGASDTQYF. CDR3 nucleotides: TGTGCCAGCAGCTTACAAGCGGGAGCCTCAGATACGCAGTATTTT.

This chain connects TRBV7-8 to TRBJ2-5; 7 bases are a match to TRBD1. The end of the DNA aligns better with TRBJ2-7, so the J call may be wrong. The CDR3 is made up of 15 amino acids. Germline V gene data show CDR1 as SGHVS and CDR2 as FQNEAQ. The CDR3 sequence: CASSLVRGQSYEQYF. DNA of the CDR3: TGTGCCAGCAGCTTAGTCAGGGGACAGAGCTACGAGCAGTACTTC.

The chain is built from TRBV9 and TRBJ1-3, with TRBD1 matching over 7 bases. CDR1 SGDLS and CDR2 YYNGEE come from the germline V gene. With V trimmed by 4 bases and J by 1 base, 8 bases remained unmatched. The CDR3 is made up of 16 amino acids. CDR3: CASSRRQGPSGNTIYF. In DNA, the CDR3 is TGTGCCAGCAGCCGGAGACAGGGTCCTTCTGGAAACACCATATATTTT.

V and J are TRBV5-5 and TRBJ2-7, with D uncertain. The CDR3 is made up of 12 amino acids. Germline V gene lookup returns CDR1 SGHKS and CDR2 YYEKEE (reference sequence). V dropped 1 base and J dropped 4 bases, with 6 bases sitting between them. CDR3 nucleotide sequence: TGTGCCAGCAGCTTGTGGAGTTACGAGCAGTACTTC. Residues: CASSLWSYEQYF.

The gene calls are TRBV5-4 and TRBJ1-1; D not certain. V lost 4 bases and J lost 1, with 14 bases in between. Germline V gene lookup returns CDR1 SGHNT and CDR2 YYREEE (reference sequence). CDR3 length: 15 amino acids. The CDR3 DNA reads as TGTGCCAGCAGCCTGGTGAGGACCCAGAACACTGAAGCTTTCTTT. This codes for CASSLVRTQNTEAFF.

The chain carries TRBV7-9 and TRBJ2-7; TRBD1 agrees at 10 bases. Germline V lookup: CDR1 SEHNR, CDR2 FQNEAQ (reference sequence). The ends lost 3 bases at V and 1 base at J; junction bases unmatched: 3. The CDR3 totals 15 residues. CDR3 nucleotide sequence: TGTGCCAGCAGCTTCGGACAGGGGGGTTCCTACGAGCAGTACTTC. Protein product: CASSFGQGGSYEQYF.

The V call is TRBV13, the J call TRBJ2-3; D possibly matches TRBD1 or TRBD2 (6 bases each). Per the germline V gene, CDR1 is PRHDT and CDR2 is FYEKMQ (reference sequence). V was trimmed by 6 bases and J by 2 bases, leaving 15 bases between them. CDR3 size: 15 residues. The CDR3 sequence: CASRRGDKNTDTQYF. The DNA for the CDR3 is TGTGCCAGCAGGAGGGGGGACAAGAACACAGATACGCAGTATTTT.

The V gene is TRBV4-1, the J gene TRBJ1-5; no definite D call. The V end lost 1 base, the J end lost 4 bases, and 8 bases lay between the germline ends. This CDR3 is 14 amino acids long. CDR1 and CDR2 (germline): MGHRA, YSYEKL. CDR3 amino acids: CASSQGTVNQPQHF. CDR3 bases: TGCGCCAGCAGCCAAGGGACGGTTAATCAGCCCCAGCATTTT.

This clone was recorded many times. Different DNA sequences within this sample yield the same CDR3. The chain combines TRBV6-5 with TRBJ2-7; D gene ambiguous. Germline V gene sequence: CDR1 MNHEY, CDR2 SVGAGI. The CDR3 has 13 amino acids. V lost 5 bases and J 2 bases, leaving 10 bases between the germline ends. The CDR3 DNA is TGTGCCAGCAGTAGGGATGGCACCTACGAGCAGTACTTC. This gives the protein CASSRDGTYEQYF.

The CDR3 nucleotides are TGTGCCACCAGCAGAGACCCGGCCGGACAGGAAGCGCAGTACTTC. It specifies CATSRDPAGQEAQYF. The chain recombines TRBV15 with TRBJ2-7, with TRBD1 identical over 7 bases. Trimming at V came to 0 bases and at J to 9 bases, leaving 11 bases not matched to a gene. The CDR3 extends over 15 amino acids. Per the germline V gene, CDR1 is LNHNV and CDR2 is YYDKDF (reference sequence). Full variable domain (remainder filled in from reference TRBV15 and TRBJ2-7): DAMVIQNPRYQVTQFGKPVTLSCSQTLNHNVMYWYQQKSSQAPKLLFHYYDKDFNNEADTPDNFQSRRPNTSFCFLDIRSPGLGDTAMYLCATSRDPAGQEAQYFGPGTRLTVT.

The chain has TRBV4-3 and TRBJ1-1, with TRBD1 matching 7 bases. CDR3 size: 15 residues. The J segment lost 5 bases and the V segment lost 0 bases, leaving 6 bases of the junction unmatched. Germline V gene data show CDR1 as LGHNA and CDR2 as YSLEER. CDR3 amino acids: CASSQENRGWTEAFF. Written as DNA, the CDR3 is TGCGCCAGCAGCCAAGAGAACAGGGGTTGGACTGAAGCTTTCTTT.

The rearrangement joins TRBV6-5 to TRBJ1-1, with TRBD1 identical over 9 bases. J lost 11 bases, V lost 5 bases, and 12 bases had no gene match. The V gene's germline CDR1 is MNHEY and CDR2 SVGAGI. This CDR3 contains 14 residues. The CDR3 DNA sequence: TGTGCCAGCAGTACCCGGGACAGGGAGGTGAGGGCTTTCTTT. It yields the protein CASSTRDREVRAFF.

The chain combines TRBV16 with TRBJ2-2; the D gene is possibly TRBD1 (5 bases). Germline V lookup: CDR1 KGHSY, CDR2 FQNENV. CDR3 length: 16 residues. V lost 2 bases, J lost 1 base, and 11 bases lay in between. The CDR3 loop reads CASSQRTTLNTGELFF. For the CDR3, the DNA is TGTGCCAGCAGCCAACGGACAACCTTGAACACCGGGGAGCTGTTTTTT. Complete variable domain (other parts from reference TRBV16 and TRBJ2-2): GEEVAQTPKHLVRGEGQKAKLYCAPIKGHSYVFWYQQVLKNEFKFLISFQNENVFDETGMPKERFSAKCLPNSPCSLEIQATKLEDSAVYFCASSQRTTLNTGELFFGEGSRLTVL.